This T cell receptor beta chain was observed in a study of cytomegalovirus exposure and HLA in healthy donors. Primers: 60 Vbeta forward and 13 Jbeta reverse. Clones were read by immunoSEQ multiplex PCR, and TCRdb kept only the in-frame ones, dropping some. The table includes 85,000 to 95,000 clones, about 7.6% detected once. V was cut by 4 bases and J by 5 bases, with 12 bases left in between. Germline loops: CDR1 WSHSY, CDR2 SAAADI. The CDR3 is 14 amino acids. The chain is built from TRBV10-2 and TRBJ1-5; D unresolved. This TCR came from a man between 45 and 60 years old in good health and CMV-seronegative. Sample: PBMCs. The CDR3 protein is CASSVRDPYQPQHF. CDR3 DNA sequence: TGCGCCAGCAGTGTCCGCGATCCCTATCAGCCCCAGCATTTT.